The clone carrying this T cell receptor beta chain was seen only once. This CDR3 is 13 amino acids long. Per the germline V gene, CDR1 is MDHEN and CDR2 is SYDVKM. With 6 bases clipped from V and 6 bases from J, the junction kept 6 bases outside the gene matches. This sample was included in a study of blood T cell repertoires in COVID-19. About the research overall: COVID-19 samples, acute and convalescent, were from the United States, Italy and Spain. T cells, B-cell-depleted T cells, or PBMCs provided the cDNA or gDNA that served as material.

Seattle patients were enrolled during active infection and followed longitudinally. Original data processing: By means of reference gene primer amplification, nucleated cell counts were estimated. Generated by immunoSEQ multiplex PCR, the TCRdb table keeps only in-frame clones and is missing some. V and J calls and clone size are as listed in that table; D and trimming were resolved from the DNA. The repertoire has more than 250,000 clones, about nine tenths of them found once; the top ten carry approximately 1.6%. The TCR sequence derives from a woman in her 30s with COVID-19, enrolled during active disease. Source material: peripheral blood. J is TRBJ1-2 and V is TRBV28; 8 nucleotides line up with TRBD1. The CDR3 coding sequence is TGTGCCAGCAGGTCAGGGGGCGATCATGGCTACACCTTC. Protein product: CASRSGGDHGYTF.